A single sample is the source of the 7 T cell receptor beta chains below, sequenced in a study of CD8 T cells in ankylosing spondylitis. Using its own MiXCR run on the 5' RACE reads, TCRdb lists one record per CDR3 protein. This sample has around 100,000 distinct CDR3 sequences; around 24% occur once, and the top ten carry roughly an eighth. Specimen: synovial fluid, either unsorted or a sorted T cell fraction (not recorded which). These receptors were collected from a male donor with ankylosing spondylitis.

The chain combines TRBV14 with TRBJ1-6; 10 positions match TRBD1. J lost 9 bases, V lost 4 bases, and 6 bases had no gene match. This CDR3 contains 15 residues. Germline V gene lookup returns CDR1 SGHDN and CDR2 FVKESK. CDR3 DNA: TGTGCCAGCAGCCTCCGGACAGGGGGAGGTTCACCCCTCCACTTT. This gives the protein CASSLRTGGGSPLHF.

This clonotype came up many times. V is TRBV20-1 and J is TRBJ2-1; 10 bases map to TRBD2. This CDR3 is 17 amino acids long. V was clipped by 0 bases and J by 8 bases; unmatched bases: 13. Per germline, CDR1 DFQATT and CDR2 SNEGSKA (reference sequence). CDR3 loop: CSARDFRASGRFDEQFF. As DNA, the CDR3 is TGCAGTGCTAGAGATTTTAGGGCTAGCGGGAGATTTGATGAGCAGTTCTTC.

The table lists this clonotype with a few counts. This chain uses TRBV10-1 with TRBJ2-3, with TRBD2 identical over 7 bases. The V gene end was trimmed by 4 bases and the J gene end by 2 bases; junction bases not matched to a gene: 3. The germline gives CDR1 WNHNN, CDR2 SYGVQD (reference sequence). CDR3 length: 14 residues. The CDR3 here is CASSVGLVTDTQYF. DNA of the CDR3: TGCGCCAGCAGTGTCGGACTAGTCACAGATACGCAGTATTTT.

In DNA, the CDR3 is TGTGCCAGCAGCTTGACCGGGACAGGGATCCCAGATACGCAGTATTTT. This sequence encodes CASSLTGTGIPDTQYF. The chain couples TRBV12-3 or TRBV12-4 to TRBJ2-3; TRBD1 matches 9 bases. The length of the CDR3 is 16 residues. Losses at the gene ends were 6 bases for V and 4 bases for J; bases not matched to a gene: 11.

In its sample, this clonotype was seen a few times. The chain couples TRBV29-1 to TRBJ2-3; D is unresolved. The CDR3 consists of 13 residues. In germline, CDR1 is SQVTM, CDR2 ANQGSEA. Trimming took off 2 bases at V and 3 bases at J, with 9 bases between the two ends. Here the CDR3 DNA reads TGCAGCGTTGAATACGGCGCGACAGATACGCAGTATTTT. It codes for CSVEYGATDTQYF.

The chain employs TRBV12-3 or TRBV12-4 and TRBJ2-5, with D maybe TRBD2 (5 bases). There are 15 residues in the CDR3. V was clipped by 4 bases and J by 0 bases, with 12 bases between them. The DNA of the CDR3 is TGTGCCAGCAGTTCCGCGCGGGCAGACCAAGAGACCCAGTACTTC. It translates to CASSSARADQETQYF.

The rearrangement links TRBV20-1 to TRBJ2-7; 7 positions agree with TRBD1. Germline values: CDR1 DFQATT, CDR2 SNEGSKA (reference sequence). The V and J ends lost 6 bases and 3 bases, in that order; junction bases with no gene match: 2. The CDR3 spans 11 residues. The CDR3 spells CSATGFYEQYF. CDR3 DNA: TGCAGTGCGACAGGGTTCTACGAGCAGTACTTC.